Listed below are T cell receptor beta chains from one sample, sequenced in a study of blood T cell repertoires in COVID-19. The table came from immunoSEQ multiplex PCR; TCRdb's copy has only in-frame clones and leaves some out. The sample includes around 260,000 clones, 80% to 95% of them seen just once. Sequenced sample: peripheral blood. These TCRs come from a person aged 18 to 35 with COVID-19, enrolled during active disease. Each CDR3 is given with its conserved first and last residue. The order of the fields is J gene, D gene, V gene, clone size, CDR3 DNA, CDR3 protein. The D gene is left open where the match is weak. Part of the rows lack a size; the others show once, few, many or a class for expanded clones.

j_call: TRBJ2-1; d_call: TRBD2; v_call: TRBV25-1; clone_size: NA; cdr3_nt: TGTGCCAGCAGTGGGGGACTAGCGGGAGGCAATGAGCAGTTCTTC; cdr3_aa: CASSGGLAGGNEQFF
j_call: TRBJ1-2; d_call: NA; v_call: TRBV6-5; clone_size: few; cdr3_nt: TGTGCCAGCAGTTTGAAACGAGGCCCCTCCAACTATGGCTACACCTTC; cdr3_aa: CASSLKRGPSNYGYTF
j_call: TRBJ1-2; d_call: NA; v_call: TRBV7-8; clone_size: NA; cdr3_nt: TGTGCCAGCAGCTTAGCCGAGGACTTAAGCTATGGCTACACCTTC; cdr3_aa: CASSLAEDLSYGYTF
j_call: TRBJ2-5; d_call: NA; v_call: TRBV24-1; clone_size: NA; cdr3_nt: TGTGCCACCAGTGATGCAGGGGCTGGAGAGACCCAGTACTTC; cdr3_aa: CATSDAGAGETQYF
j_call: TRBJ2-1; d_call: TRBD2; v_call: TRBV4-2; clone_size: NA; cdr3_nt: TGTGCCAGCAGCCAGCCGGGACTAGCGAGCTACAATGAGCAGTTCTTC; cdr3_aa: CASSQPGLASYNEQFF
j_call: TRBJ1-2; d_call: NA; v_call: TRBV2; clone_size: NA; cdr3_nt: TGTGCCAGCACGCGCAGACAGGCTGACATCACCTTC; cdr3_aa: CASTRRQADITF
j_call: TRBJ1-3; d_call: NA; v_call: TRBV2; clone_size: few; cdr3_nt: TGTGCCAGCAGTGTCGGAGAGACTGGAAACACCATATATTTT; cdr3_aa: CASSVGETGNTIYF
j_call: TRBJ2-3; d_call: NA; v_call: TRBV6-6; clone_size: NA; cdr3_nt: TGTGCCAGCGGCGACCGGGGAAGCACAGATACGCAGTATTTT; cdr3_aa: CASGDRGSTDTQYF
j_call: TRBJ2-1; d_call: TRBD2; v_call: TRBV27; clone_size: NA; cdr3_nt: TGTGCCAGCAGTTTAGGCGTAGCGGGGGACTACAATGAGCAGTTCTTC; cdr3_aa: CASSLGVAGDYNEQFF
j_call: TRBJ2-3; d_call: TRBD1; v_call: TRBV3-1/TRBV3-2; clone_size: NA; cdr3_nt: TGTGCCAGCAGCCAGAAGGGGGCAATTGGGCAGTATTTT; cdr3_aa: CASSQKGAIGQYF
j_call: TRBJ1-5; d_call: TRBD1; v_call: TRBV4-1; clone_size: once; cdr3_nt: TGCGCCAGCAGCCGAGGGACAGGGAGCGGTCAGCCCCAGCATTTT; cdr3_aa: CASSRGTGSGQPQHF
j_call: TRBJ2-5; d_call: NA; v_call: TRBV28; clone_size: NA; cdr3_nt: TGTGCCAGCAGTTTTGGGGGGTACCAAGAGACCCAGTACTTC; cdr3_aa: CASSFGGYQETQYF
j_call: TRBJ2-1; d_call: NA; v_call: TRBV12-3/TRBV12-4; clone_size: NA; cdr3_nt: TGTGCCAGCAGTCCGAGAAATGAGCAGTTCTTC; cdr3_aa: CASSPRNEQFF
j_call: TRBJ2-7; d_call: NA; v_call: TRBV7-2; clone_size: once; cdr3_nt: TGTGCCAGCAGTTTTTGGTTGAGTCGCGAGCAGTACTTC; cdr3_aa: CASSFWLSREQYF
j_call: TRBJ2-1; d_call: TRBD2; v_call: TRBV4-3; clone_size: NA; cdr3_nt: TGCGCCAGCAGTTTGGAGTGGAGCGGGAGCGGTGAGCAGTTCTTC; cdr3_aa: CASSLEWSGSGEQFF
j_call: TRBJ1-1; d_call: NA; v_call: TRBV28; clone_size: once; cdr3_nt: TGTGCCAGCAGTTTATCTCCACACACAGAGAACACTGAAGCTTTCTTT; cdr3_aa: CASSLSPHTENTEAFF
j_call: TRBJ2-7; d_call: NA; v_call: TRBV7-6; clone_size: NA; cdr3_nt: TGTGCCAGCAGTCAGACGGGGAGAGCCTACGAGCAGTACTTC; cdr3_aa: CASSQTGRAYEQYF
j_call: TRBJ1-5; d_call: NA; v_call: TRBV27; clone_size: NA; cdr3_nt: TGTGCCAGCAGGCCCGCAGGAGGGAGTAGCAATCAGCCCCAGCATTTT; cdr3_aa: CASRPAGGSSNQPQHF
j_call: TRBJ2-3; d_call: TRBD2; v_call: TRBV5-4; clone_size: NA; cdr3_nt: TGTGCCAGCAGCTTGGAGGGCGGGAGAAAAGATACGCAGTATTTT; cdr3_aa: CASSLEGGRKDTQYF
j_call: TRBJ2-3; d_call: NA; v_call: TRBV7-9; clone_size: NA; cdr3_nt: TGTGCCAGCAGCTTAGGGCTAGTCGGGAGCAGGGATACGCAGTATTTT; cdr3_aa: CASSLGLVGSRDTQYF
j_call: TRBJ1-2; d_call: NA; v_call: TRBV7-8; clone_size: NA; cdr3_nt: TGTGCCAGTAACTCGGGAGGACCGCGCTATGGCTACACCTTC; cdr3_aa: CASNSGGPRYGYTF
j_call: TRBJ1-1; d_call: NA; v_call: TRBV18; clone_size: NA; cdr3_nt: TGTGCCAGCTCACCTGCGGGACGGTCAAACACTGAAGCTTTCTTT; cdr3_aa: CASSPAGRSNTEAFF
j_call: TRBJ1-5; d_call: NA; v_call: TRBV2; clone_size: NA; cdr3_nt: TGTGCCAGCCGGGAGGTTAGCAATCAGCCCCAGCATTTT; cdr3_aa: CASREVSNQPQHF
j_call: TRBJ2-7; d_call: NA; v_call: TRBV10-1; clone_size: few; cdr3_nt: TGCGCCAGCAGTGAGTCCGCTCCTGATCTGCCCACTAGCTCCTACGAGCAGTACTTC; cdr3_aa: CASSESAPDLPTSSYEQYF
j_call: TRBJ2-2; d_call: NA; v_call: TRBV7-9; clone_size: NA; cdr3_nt: TGTGCCAGCAGCGCCGTGGAGTCCGGGGAGCTGTTTTTT; cdr3_aa: CASSAVESGELFF
j_call: TRBJ1-6; d_call: NA; v_call: TRBV6-5; clone_size: NA; cdr3_nt: TGTGCCAGCAGTTACCGGGAGCGGGATTCACCCCTCCACTTT; cdr3_aa: CASSYRERDSPLHF
j_call: TRBJ2-7; d_call: NA; v_call: TRBV29-1; clone_size: NA; cdr3_nt: TGCAGCGTTGAAGGACCAGGGTTGTACGAGCAGTACTTC; cdr3_aa: CSVEGPGLYEQYF
j_call: TRBJ2-1; d_call: NA; v_call: TRBV6-6; clone_size: NA; cdr3_nt: TGTGCCAGTCACTTAGGAGGGCTATACAATGAGCAGTTCTTC; cdr3_aa: CASHLGGLYNEQFF
j_call: TRBJ2-2; d_call: TRBD2; v_call: TRBV27; clone_size: once; cdr3_nt: TGTGCCAGCAGACTTCTAGCGGGAGGAAACACCGGGGAGCTGTTTTTT; cdr3_aa: CASRLLAGGNTGELFF
j_call: TRBJ1-1; d_call: NA; v_call: TRBV6-5; clone_size: NA; cdr3_nt: TGTGCCAGCAGTCAGGACGTCGAGAGAGGGGCTTTCTTT; cdr3_aa: CASSQDVERGAFF
j_call: TRBJ2-3; d_call: TRBD2; v_call: TRBV2; clone_size: NA; cdr3_nt: TGTGCCAGCAGTGAAGTGCTAGCGGGAGGTTCTGGCACAGATACGCAGTATTTT; cdr3_aa: CASSEVLAGGSGTDTQYF
j_call: TRBJ2-3; d_call: NA; v_call: TRBV7-9; clone_size: NA; cdr3_nt: TGTGCCAGCAGCGCTTTGGGCGATGTCACAGATACGCAGTATTTT; cdr3_aa: CASSALGDVTDTQYF
j_call: TRBJ2-1; d_call: NA; v_call: TRBV3-1/TRBV3-2; clone_size: NA; cdr3_nt: TGTGCCAGCAGCCAAGATCGAGGGCTAGTAATGGGTTACAATGAGCAGTTCTTC; cdr3_aa: CASSQDRGLVMGYNEQFF
j_call: TRBJ2-3; d_call: TRBD2; v_call: TRBV9; clone_size: NA; cdr3_nt: TGTGCCAGCAGCGTAGCGGGAGGGCCAGATACGCAGTATTTT; cdr3_aa: CASSVAGGPDTQYF
j_call: TRBJ1-1; d_call: NA; v_call: TRBV5-1; clone_size: NA; cdr3_nt: TGCGCCAGCAGCTCGGGAGCGGCGAACACTGAAGCTTTCTTT; cdr3_aa: CASSSGAANTEAFF
j_call: TRBJ2-1; d_call: NA; v_call: TRBV6-5; clone_size: NA; cdr3_nt: TGTGCCAGCAGGACAGGCGATGAGCAGTTCTTC; cdr3_aa: CASRTGDEQFF
j_call: TRBJ1-2; d_call: NA; v_call: TRBV27; clone_size: NA; cdr3_nt: TGTGCCAGCAGTTTATCGGGGGCAGGCTATGGCTACACCTTC; cdr3_aa: CASSLSGAGYGYTF
j_call: TRBJ1-1; d_call: NA; v_call: TRBV19; clone_size: once; cdr3_nt: TGTGCCAGTAGTCCCAGGGGGAACACTGAAGCTTTCTTT; cdr3_aa: CASSPRGNTEAFF
j_call: TRBJ2-2; d_call: TRBD2; v_call: TRBV19; clone_size: NA; cdr3_nt: TGTGCCAGTAGTATGGGGGCGGGAGGGCCTGTCGGGGAGCTGTTTTTT; cdr3_aa: CASSMGAGGPVGELFF
j_call: TRBJ2-1; d_call: NA; v_call: TRBV6-4; clone_size: NA; cdr3_nt: TGTGCCAGCAGTGAGAAAGGGGACTACAATGAGCAGTTCTTC; cdr3_aa: CASSEKGDYNEQFF
j_call: TRBJ2-7; d_call: TRBD2; v_call: TRBV5-6; clone_size: NA; cdr3_nt: TGTGCCAGCACCCCTCTAGCGGGACCCTACGAGCAGTACTTC; cdr3_aa: CASTPLAGPYEQYF
j_call: TRBJ1-2; d_call: NA; v_call: TRBV16; clone_size: NA; cdr3_nt: TGTGCCAGCAGCCAAGACGACCGGGGTGGCTACACCTTC; cdr3_aa: CASSQDDRGGYTF
j_call: TRBJ1-2; d_call: TRBD1; v_call: TRBV6-1; clone_size: NA; cdr3_nt: TGTGCCAGCAGTGGGGACAGGGTACCCGCGTGGGATGGCTACACCTTC; cdr3_aa: CASSGDRVPAWDGYTF
j_call: TRBJ2-3; d_call: NA; v_call: TRBV7-2; clone_size: NA; cdr3_nt: TGTGCCAGCAGCCCCCTCGGTACAGATACGCAGTATTTT; cdr3_aa: CASSPLGTDTQYF
j_call: TRBJ1-2; d_call: NA; v_call: TRBV18; clone_size: NA; cdr3_nt: TGTGCCAGCTCACCTCCGGGACATTTTAACTATGGCTACACCTTC; cdr3_aa: CASSPPGHFNYGYTF
j_call: TRBJ1-2; d_call: TRBD1; v_call: TRBV4-3; clone_size: NA; cdr3_nt: TGCGCCAGCAGCCAAGGGGTCGGACAGGGAAGCTATGGCTACACCTTC; cdr3_aa: CASSQGVGQGSYGYTF
j_call: TRBJ2-7; d_call: NA; v_call: TRBV27; clone_size: NA; cdr3_nt: TGTGCCAGCAGTTTCAGGGGCGACGACGAGCAGTACTTC; cdr3_aa: CASSFRGDDEQYF
j_call: TRBJ1-1; d_call: NA; v_call: TRBV4-1; clone_size: NA; cdr3_nt: TGCGCCAGCAGCCAACAGAGTAACGGGGGGGCTTTCTTT; cdr3_aa: CASSQQSNGGAFF
j_call: TRBJ1-1; d_call: NA; v_call: TRBV19; clone_size: NA; cdr3_nt: TGTGCCAGTAGTATAGATCCAGGCCCTCTGAACACTGAAGCTTTCTTT; cdr3_aa: CASSIDPGPLNTEAFF
j_call: TRBJ1-1; d_call: NA; v_call: TRBV5-4; clone_size: NA; cdr3_nt: TGTGCCAGCAGCTTGGCGGAGACAGGGAACACTGAAGCTTTCTTT; cdr3_aa: CASSLAETGNTEAFF
j_call: TRBJ2-7; d_call: TRBD2; v_call: TRBV7-3; clone_size: NA; cdr3_nt: TGTGCCAGCAGCTTAGGAGGCGGGAGTTCTTACGAGCAGTACTTC; cdr3_aa: CASSLGGGSSYEQYF
j_call: TRBJ2-1; d_call: NA; v_call: TRBV5-1; clone_size: once; cdr3_nt: TGCGCCAGCAGCCCCCGACTAGGCACCTACAATGAGCAGTTCTTC; cdr3_aa: CASSPRLGTYNEQFF
j_call: TRBJ2-5; d_call: NA; v_call: TRBV5-5; clone_size: NA; cdr3_nt: TGTGCCAGCAGCCCGGCACCTCCAGGGTTAATTTGGCAAGAGACCCAGTACTTC; cdr3_aa: CASSPAPPGLIWQETQYF
j_call: TRBJ2-1; d_call: TRBD2; v_call: TRBV10-3; clone_size: once; cdr3_nt: TGTGCCACTACCGGGACTAGCGGATACAATGAGCAGTTCTTC; cdr3_aa: CATTGTSGYNEQFF
j_call: TRBJ2-2; d_call: TRBD2; v_call: TRBV3-1/TRBV3-2; clone_size: NA; cdr3_nt: TGTGCCAGCAGCCAAGAGGCCCTAGCGGGGACCGGGGAGCTGTTTTTT; cdr3_aa: CASSQEALAGTGELFF
j_call: TRBJ1-5; d_call: NA; v_call: TRBV11-2; clone_size: NA; cdr3_nt: TGTGCCAGCAGCTTACAGGTTAATCAGCCCCAGCATTTT; cdr3_aa: CASSLQVNQPQHF
j_call: TRBJ2-2; d_call: NA; v_call: TRBV5-1; clone_size: NA; cdr3_nt: TGCGCCAGCCATCGGACAGAGAACACCGGGGAGCTGTTTTTT; cdr3_aa: CASHRTENTGELFF
j_call: TRBJ2-7; d_call: TRBD1; v_call: TRBV4-3; clone_size: once; cdr3_nt: TGCGCCAGCAGCCATTCCTTTGGGGACAGGGGTTCCTACGAGCAGTACTTC; cdr3_aa: CASSHSFGDRGSYEQYF